This T cell receptor (beta chain) was recorded in a study of shared clonotypes between healthy human individuals. Donors were Caucasian adults residing in Nashville, Tennessee, USA. The study, taken as a whole, reports: Clonotypes shared by all four donors outscored non-shared clonotypes in generation probability. Clonotypes that were shared across four donors made up around 5.5% of naive CD4 clonotypes.

Using immunoSEQ multiplex PCR, the repertoire was profiled, and TCRdb retains in-frame clones only, with some absent. The data show about 1.1 million clones, 70% to 80% seen once. As to this clone: Its specificity is unknown.

The V gene end was trimmed by 1 base and the J gene end by 2 bases; junction bases not matched to a gene: 7. CDR1 is LGHNA, CDR2 YSLEER, per germline. This CDR3 is built from 16 residues. The chain employs TRBV4-3 and TRBJ2-5, with TRBD1 identical over 7 bases. Sequencing input: memory CD4+ T cells from PBMCs. Subset: CD45RA-negative fraction. The receptor was isolated from a young man in good health. Some clones in this sample may be carry-over from other donors' samples. The CDR3 DNA follows: TGCGCCAGCAGCCAAGCTTGGGCAGGGGGTCAAGAGACCCAGTACTTC. Translated: CASSQAWAGGQETQYF.